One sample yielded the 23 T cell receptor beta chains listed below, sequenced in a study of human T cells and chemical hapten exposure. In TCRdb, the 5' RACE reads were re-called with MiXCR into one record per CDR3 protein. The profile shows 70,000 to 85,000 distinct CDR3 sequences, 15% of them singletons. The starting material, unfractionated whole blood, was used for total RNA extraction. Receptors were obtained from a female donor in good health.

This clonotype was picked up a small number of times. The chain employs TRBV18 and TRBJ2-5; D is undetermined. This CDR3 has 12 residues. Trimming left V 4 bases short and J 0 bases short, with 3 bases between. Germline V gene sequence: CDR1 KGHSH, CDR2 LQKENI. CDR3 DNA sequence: TGTGCCAGCTCACGAGACCAAGAGACCCAGTACTTC. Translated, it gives CASSRDQETQYF.

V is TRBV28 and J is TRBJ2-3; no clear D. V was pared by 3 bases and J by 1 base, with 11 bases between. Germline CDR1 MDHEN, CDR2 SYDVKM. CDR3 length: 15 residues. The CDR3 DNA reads TGTGCCAGCAGTTTCTGGCAGATCGGCACAGATACGCAGTATTTT. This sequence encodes CASSFWQIGTDTQYF.

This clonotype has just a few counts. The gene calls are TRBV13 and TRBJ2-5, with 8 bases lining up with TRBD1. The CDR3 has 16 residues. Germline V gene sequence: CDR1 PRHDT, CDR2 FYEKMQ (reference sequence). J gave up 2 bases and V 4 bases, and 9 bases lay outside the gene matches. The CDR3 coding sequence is TGTGCCAGCAGCTATCGCAGGGGGCAGGGGCAAGAGACCCAGTACTTC. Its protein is CASSYRRGQGQETQYF.

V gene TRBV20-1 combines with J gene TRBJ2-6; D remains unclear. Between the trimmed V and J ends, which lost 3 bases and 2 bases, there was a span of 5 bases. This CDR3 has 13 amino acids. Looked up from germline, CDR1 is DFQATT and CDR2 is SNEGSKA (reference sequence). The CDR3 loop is CSASQPGANVLTF. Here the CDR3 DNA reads TGCAGTGCTAGCCAGCCTGGGGCCAACGTCCTGACTTTC.

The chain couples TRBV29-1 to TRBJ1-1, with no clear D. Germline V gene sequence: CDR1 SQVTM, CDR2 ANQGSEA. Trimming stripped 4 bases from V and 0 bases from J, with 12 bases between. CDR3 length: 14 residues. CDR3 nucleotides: TGCAGCGTTGGTCTCCAGCCGATGAACACTGAAGCTTTCTTT. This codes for CSVGLQPMNTEAFF.

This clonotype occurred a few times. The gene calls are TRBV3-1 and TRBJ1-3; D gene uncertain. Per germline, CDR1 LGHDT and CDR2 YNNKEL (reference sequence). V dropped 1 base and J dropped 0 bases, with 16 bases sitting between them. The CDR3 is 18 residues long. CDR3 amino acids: CASSQVRSNSRSGNTIYF. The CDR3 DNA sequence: TGTGCCAGCAGCCAAGTACGGTCGAACAGCCGCTCTGGAAACACCATATATTTT.

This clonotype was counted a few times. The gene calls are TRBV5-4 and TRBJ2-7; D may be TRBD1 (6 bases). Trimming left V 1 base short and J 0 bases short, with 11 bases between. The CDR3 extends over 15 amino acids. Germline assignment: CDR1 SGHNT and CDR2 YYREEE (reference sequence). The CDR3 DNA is TGTGCCAGCAGCTTGCCCGGGACACTCTCCTACGAGCAGTACTTC. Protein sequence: CASSLPGTLSYEQYF.

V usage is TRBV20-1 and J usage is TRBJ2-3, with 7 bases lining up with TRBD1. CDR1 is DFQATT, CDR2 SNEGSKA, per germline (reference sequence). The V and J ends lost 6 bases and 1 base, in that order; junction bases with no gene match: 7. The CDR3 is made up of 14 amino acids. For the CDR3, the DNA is TGCAGTGCGAAGGGGGCGCCGGGCACAGATACGCAGTATTTT. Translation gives CSAKGAPGTDTQYF.

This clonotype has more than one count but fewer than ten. The CDR3: CASSTAFDEQFF. The DNA for the CDR3 is TGCGCCAGCAGCACGGCTTTCGATGAGCAGTTCTTC. The chain joins TRBV5-1 to TRBJ2-1; D unresolved. The CDR3 totals 12 residues. The V end was cut by 4 bases, the J end by 8 bases, with 10 bases between. From germline, CDR1 is SGHRS and CDR2 YFSETQ.

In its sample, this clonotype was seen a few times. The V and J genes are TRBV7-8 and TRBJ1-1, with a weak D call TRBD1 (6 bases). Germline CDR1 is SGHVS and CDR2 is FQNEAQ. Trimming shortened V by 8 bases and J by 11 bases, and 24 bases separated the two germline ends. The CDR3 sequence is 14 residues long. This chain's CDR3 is CASSEGVSAVSAFF. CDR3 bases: TGTGCCAGCTCCGAGGGGGTTTCGGCCGTCTCGGCTTTCTTT.

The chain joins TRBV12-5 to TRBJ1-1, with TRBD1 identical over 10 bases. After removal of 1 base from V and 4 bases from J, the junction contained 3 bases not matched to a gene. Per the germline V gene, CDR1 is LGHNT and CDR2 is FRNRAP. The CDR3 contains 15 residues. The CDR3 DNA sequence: TGTGCTAGTGGTTTGGGATGGGACAGGGGCACTGAAGCTTTCTTT. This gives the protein CASGLGWDRGTEAFF. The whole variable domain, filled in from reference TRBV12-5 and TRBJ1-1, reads DARVTQTPRHKVTEMGQEVTMRCQPILGHNTVFWYRQTMMQGLELLAYFRNRAPLDDSGMPKDRFSAEMPDATLATLKIQPSEPRDSAVYFCASGLGWDRGTEAFFGQGTRLTVV.

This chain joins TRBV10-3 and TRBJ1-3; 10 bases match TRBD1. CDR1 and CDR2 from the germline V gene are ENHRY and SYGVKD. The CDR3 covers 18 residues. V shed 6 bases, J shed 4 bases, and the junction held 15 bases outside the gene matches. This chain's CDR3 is CAIRINSGTGVKGNTIYF. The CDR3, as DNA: TGTGCCATCAGGATCAACTCCGGGACAGGGGTGAAAGGAAACACCATATATTTT.

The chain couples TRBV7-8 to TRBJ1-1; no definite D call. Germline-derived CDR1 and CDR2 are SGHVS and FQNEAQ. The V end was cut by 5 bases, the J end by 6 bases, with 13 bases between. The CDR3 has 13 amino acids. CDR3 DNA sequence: TGTGCCAGCAGCCGGAAAGCGTTCTCTGAAGCTTTCTTT. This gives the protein CASSRKAFSEAFF.

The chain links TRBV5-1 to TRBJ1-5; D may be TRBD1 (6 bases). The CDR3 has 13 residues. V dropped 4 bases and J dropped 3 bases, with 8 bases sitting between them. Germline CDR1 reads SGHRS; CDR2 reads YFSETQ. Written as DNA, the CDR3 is TGCGCCAGCAGCGGACAGCCCAATCAGCCCCAGCATTTT. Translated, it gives CASSGQPNQPQHF.

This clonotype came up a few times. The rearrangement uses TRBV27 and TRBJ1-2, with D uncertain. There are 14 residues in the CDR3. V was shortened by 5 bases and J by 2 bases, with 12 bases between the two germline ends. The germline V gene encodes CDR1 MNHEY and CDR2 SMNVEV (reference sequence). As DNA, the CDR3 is TGTGCCAGCAGTCCCCTAACACTCAACTATGGCTACACCTTC. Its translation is CASSPLTLNYGYTF.

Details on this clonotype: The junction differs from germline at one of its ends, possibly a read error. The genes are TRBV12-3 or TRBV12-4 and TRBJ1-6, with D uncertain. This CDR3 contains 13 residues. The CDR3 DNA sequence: TGTGCCAGCAGTTATAATTATAATTCACCCCTCAACTTT. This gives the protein CASSYNYNSPLNF.

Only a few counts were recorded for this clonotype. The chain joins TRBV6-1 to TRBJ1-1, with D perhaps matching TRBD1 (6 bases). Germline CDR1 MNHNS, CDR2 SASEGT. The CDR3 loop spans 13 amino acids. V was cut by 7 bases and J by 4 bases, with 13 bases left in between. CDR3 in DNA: TGTGCCAGCAATGATAGGGGGTTCACTGAAGCTTTCTTT. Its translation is CASNDRGFTEAFF.

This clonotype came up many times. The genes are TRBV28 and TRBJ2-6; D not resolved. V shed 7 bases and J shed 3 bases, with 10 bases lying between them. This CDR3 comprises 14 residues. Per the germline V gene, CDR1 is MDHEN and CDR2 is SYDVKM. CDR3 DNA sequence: TGTGCCAGCACCGAAGATGTTGGGGCCAACGTCCTGACTTTC. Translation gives CASTEDVGANVLTF. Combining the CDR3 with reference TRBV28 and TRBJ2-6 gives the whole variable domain DVKVTQSSRYLVKRTGEKVFLECVQDMDHENMFWYRQDPGLGLRLIYFSYDVKMKEKGDIPEGYSVSREKKERFSLILESASTNQTSMYLCASTEDVGANVLTFGAGSRLTVL.

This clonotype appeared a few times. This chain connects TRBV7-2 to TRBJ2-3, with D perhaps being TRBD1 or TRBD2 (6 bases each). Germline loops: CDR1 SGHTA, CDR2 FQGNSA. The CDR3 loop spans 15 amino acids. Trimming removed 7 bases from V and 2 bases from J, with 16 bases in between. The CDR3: CASTRWGRDTDTQYF. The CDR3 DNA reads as TGTGCCAGCACCCGGTGGGGGCGGGACACAGATACGCAGTATTTT.

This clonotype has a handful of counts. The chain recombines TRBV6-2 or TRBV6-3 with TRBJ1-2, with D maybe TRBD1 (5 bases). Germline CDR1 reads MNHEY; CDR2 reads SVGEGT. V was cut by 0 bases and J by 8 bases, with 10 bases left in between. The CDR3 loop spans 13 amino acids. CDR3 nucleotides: TGTGCCAGCAGTTACTCAAGACAGCAGGGCTACACCTTC. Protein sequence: CASSYSRQQGYTF.

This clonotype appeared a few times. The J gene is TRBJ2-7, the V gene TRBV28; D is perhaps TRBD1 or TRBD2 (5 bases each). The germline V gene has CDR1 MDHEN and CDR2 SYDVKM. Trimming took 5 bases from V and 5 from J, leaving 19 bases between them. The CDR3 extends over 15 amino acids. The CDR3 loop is CASSPPLLGVNEQYF. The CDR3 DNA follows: TGTGCCAGCAGTCCCCCTTTGTTGGGGGTAAACGAGCAGTACTTC.

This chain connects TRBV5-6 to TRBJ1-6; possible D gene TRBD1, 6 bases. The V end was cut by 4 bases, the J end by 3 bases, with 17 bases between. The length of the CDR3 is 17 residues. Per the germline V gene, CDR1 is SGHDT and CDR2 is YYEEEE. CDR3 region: CASSVYRDSFYNSPLHF. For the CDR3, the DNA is TGTGCCAGCAGCGTTTACAGGGACTCATTCTATAATTCACCCCTCCACTTT.

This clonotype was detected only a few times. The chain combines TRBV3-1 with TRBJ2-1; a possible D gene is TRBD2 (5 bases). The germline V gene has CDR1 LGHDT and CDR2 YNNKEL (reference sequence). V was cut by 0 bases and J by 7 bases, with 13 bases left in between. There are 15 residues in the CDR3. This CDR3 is CASSQEPQRGNEQFF. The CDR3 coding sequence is TGTGCCAGCAGCCAAGAGCCCCAGCGAGGGAATGAGCAGTTCTTC.